The clone carrying this T cell receptor beta chain occurred a few times. This sample is part of a study of blood T cell repertoires in COVID-19. CDR1 is SGHRS and CDR2 is YFSETQ in the germline V gene. V lost 0 bases to trimming and J lost 6 bases; unmatched junction nucleotides: 6. The CDR3 consists of 15 residues. Profiled with immunoSEQ multiplex PCR; TCRdb holds only in-frame clones, not every one. The sample yields 240,000 or so clones, around 85% seen once. The source of this sequence is a woman between 40 and 50 years old with acute COVID-19. The sequencing sample was made of PBMCs or T cells enriched from blood (not recorded which). The V call is TRBV5-1, the J call TRBJ1-2, with 9 bases aligning to TRBD1. CDR3 region: CASSLALGQGHGYTF. The DNA for the CDR3 is TGCGCCAGCAGCTTGGCCCTTGGACAGGGGCATGGCTACACCTTC.